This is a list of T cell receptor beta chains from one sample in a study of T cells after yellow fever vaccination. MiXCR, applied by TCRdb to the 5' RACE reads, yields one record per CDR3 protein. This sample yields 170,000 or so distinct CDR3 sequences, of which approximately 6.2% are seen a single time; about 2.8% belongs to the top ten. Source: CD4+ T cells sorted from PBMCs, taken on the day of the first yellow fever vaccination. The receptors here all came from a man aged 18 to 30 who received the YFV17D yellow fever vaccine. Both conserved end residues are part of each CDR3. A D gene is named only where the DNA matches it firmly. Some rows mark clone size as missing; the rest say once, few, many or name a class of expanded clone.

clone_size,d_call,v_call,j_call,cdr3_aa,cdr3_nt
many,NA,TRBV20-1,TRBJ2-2,CSASRGGRTGELFF,TGCAGTGCTTCGAGGGGGGGTCGCACCGGGGAGCTGTTTTTT
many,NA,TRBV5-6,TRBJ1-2,CASSLIPGWDYGYTF,TGTGCCAGCAGCTTGATCCCGGGATGGGACTATGGCTACACCTTC
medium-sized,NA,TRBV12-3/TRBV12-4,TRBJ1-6,CASSNPPAPLHF,TGTGCCAGCAGTAACCCACCCGCACCCCTCCACTTT
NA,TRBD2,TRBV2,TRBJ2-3,CASSRRQTSGGQRSQYF,TGTGCCAGCAGTCGGAGACAGACTAGCGGGGGGCAGAGGTCGCAGTATTTT
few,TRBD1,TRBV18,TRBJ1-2,CASSPITGDGYTF,TGTGCCAGCTCACCAATTACAGGGGACGGCTACACCTTC
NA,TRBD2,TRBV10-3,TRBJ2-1,CAISFGTSGDNEQFF,TGTGCCATCAGCTTTGGGACTAGCGGGGACAATGAGCAGTTCTTC
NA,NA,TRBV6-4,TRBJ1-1,CASRGMEDTEAFF,TGTGCCAGCAGGGGGATGGAGGACACTGAAGCTTTCTTT
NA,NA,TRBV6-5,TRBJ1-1,CASKRGVVNTEAFF,TGTGCCAGCAAAAGAGGGGTAGTAAACACTGAAGCTTTCTTT
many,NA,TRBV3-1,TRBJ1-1,CASPKGMTEAFF,TGTGCCAGCCCAAAGGGCATGACTGAAGCTTTCTTT
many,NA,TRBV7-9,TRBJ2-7,CASSLGTFPYEQYF,TGTGCCAGCAGCTTAGGGACTTTCCCCTACGAGCAGTACTTC
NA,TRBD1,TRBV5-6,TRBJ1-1,CAMSPGDRQNTEAFF,TGTGCCATGAGCCCCGGGGACAGGCAGAACACTGAAGCTTTCTTT
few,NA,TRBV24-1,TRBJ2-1,CATSDFLSASRNEQFF,TGTGCCACCAGTGATTTCCTTAGTGCTTCCAGGAATGAGCAGTTCTTC
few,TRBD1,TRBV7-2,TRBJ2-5,CASSLGGTGGRETQYF,TGTGCCAGCAGCTTAGGAGGGACAGGGGGCAGGGAGACCCAGTACTTC
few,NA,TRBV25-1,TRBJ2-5,CASSDRRRQSTETQYF,TGTGCCAGCAGTGATCGTCGAAGGCAATCGACAGAGACCCAGTACTTC
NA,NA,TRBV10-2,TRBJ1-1,CASSDMGTEAFF,TGCGCCAGCAGTGACATGGGCACTGAAGCTTTCTTT
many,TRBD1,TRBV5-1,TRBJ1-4,CASSIGQGYEKLFF,TGCGCCAGCAGCATCGGACAGGGCTACGAAAAACTGTTTTTT
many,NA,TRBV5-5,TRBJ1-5,CASSLESSGGPQHF,TGTGCCAGCAGCTTGGAAAGCTCGGGAGGGCCCCAGCATTTT
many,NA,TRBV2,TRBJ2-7,CASSLSPSYEQYF,TGTGCCAGCAGTTTATCCCCCTCCTACGAGCAGTACTTC
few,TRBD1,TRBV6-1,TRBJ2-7,CASRGQGQDHFYEQYF,TGTGCCAGCAGGGGACAGGGACAAGACCACTTCTACGAGCAGTACTTC
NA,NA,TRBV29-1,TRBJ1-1,CSVVGGPYTEAFF,TGCAGCGTTGTGGGGGGACCTTACACTGAAGCTTTCTTT
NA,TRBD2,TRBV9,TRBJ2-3,CASSVAAGRDRDTQYF,TGTGCCAGCAGCGTAGCTGCAGGGAGGGATCGGGATACGCAGTATTTT
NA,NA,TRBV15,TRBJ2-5,CATSWGGQQETQYF,TGTGCCACCAGCTGGGGGGGACAGCAAGAGACCCAGTACTTC
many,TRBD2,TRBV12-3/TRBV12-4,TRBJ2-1,CASSPSRGGANEQFF,TGTGCCAGCAGTCCCTCCCGCGGGGGGGCAAATGAGCAGTTCTTC
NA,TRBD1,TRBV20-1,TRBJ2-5,CSARGQGGKTQYF,TGCAGTGCTAGGGGACAGGGTGGGAAGACCCAGTACTTC
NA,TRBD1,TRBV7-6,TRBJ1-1,CASSSRQGGTEAFF,TGTGCCAGCAGCTCGAGACAGGGAGGCACTGAAGCTTTCTTT
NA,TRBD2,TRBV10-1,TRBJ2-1,CASSEGGGSYNEQFF,TGCGCCAGCAGTGAGGGGGGGGGGTCCTACAATGAGCAGTTCTTC
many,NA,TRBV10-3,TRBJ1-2,CAISESYNANYGYTF,TGTGCCATCAGTGAGTCATACAACGCTAACTATGGCTACACCTTC
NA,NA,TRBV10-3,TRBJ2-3,CAISRLMVSSTDTQYF,TGTGCCATCAGCCGCTTGATGGTTTCTAGCACAGATACGCAGTATTTT
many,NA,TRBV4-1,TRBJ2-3,CASSQGQRRTDTQYF,TGCGCCAGCAGCCAAGGTCAGCGACGCACAGATACGCAGTATTTT
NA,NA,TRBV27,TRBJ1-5,CASQGVGQPQHF,TGTGCCAGTCAGGGAGTAGGGCAGCCCCAGCATTTT
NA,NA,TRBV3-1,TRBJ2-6,CASSQGRYRIQTGANVLTF,TGTGCCAGCAGCCAAGGTCGCTACAGGATACAGACTGGGGCCAACGTCCTGACTTTC
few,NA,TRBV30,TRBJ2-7,CAWSVDSNYEQYF,TGTGCCTGGAGTGTAGACAGTAACTACGAGCAGTACTTC
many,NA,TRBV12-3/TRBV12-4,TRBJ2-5,CASSLAGVDRGTQYF,TGTGCCAGCAGTTTGGCCGGAGTGGATCGGGGGACCCAGTACTTC
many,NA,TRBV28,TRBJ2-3,CASSPPDPPLDTQYF,TGTGCCAGCAGTCCCCCAGACCCTCCCCTAGATACGCAGTATTTT
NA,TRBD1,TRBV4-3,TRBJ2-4,CASSQDAGTGAKNIQYF,TGCGCCAGCAGCCAAGACGCCGGGACAGGGGCCAAAAACATTCAGTACTTC
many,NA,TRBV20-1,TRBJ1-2,CSASNPGRVDYGYTF,TGCAGTGCTAGTAACCCAGGGCGAGTCGACTATGGCTACACCTTC